The 23 T cell receptor beta chains presented below share a single source sample, sequenced in a study of cytomegalovirus exposure and HLA in healthy donors. The PCR contained 60 Vbeta and 13 Jbeta primers. The method was immunoSEQ multiplex PCR; TCRdb's version includes in-frame clones alone and lacks a portion of them. The data contain over 200,000 clones, over 70% of them singletons. Sequencing was done on a sample of PBMCs. The receptors originated from a woman between 55 and 75 years old in good health and CMV-seropositive.

This clone came up once. The V and J genes are TRBV5-1 and TRBJ1-2; no reliable D call. The germline gives CDR1 SGHRS, CDR2 YFSETQ. The V and J ends lost 4 bases and 4 bases respectively, with 8 bases between them. The CDR3 loop spans 12 amino acids. CDR3 loop: CASSDNTYGYTF. DNA of the CDR3: TGCGCCAGCAGCGATAACACCTATGGCTACACCTTC.

The chain combines TRBV5-1 with TRBJ1-5; maybe TRBD1 (5 bases). The germline gives CDR1 SGHRS, CDR2 YFSETQ. V shed 0 bases and J shed 7 bases, with 11 bases lying between them. This CDR3 has 14 residues. CDR3: CASSLEGGTQPQHF. The CDR3 DNA reads TGCGCCAGCAGCTTGGAGGGCGGGACCCAGCCCCAGCATTTT. Combining the CDR3 with reference TRBV5-1 and TRBJ1-5 gives the whole variable domain KAGVTQTPRYLIKTRGQQVTLSCSPISGHRSVSWYQQTPGQGLQFLFEYFSETQRNKGNFPGRFSGRQFSNSRSEMNVSTLELGDSALYLCASSLEGGTQPQHFGDGTRLSIL.

V and J are TRBV21-1 and TRBJ1-2; the D segment call TRBD1 is taken from the table without a DNA check. TRBV21-1 is given as a pseudogene. This CDR3 has 17 residues. The CDR3 loop is CASSKITNRGCERGYTF. The CDR3 DNA reads as TGTGCCAGCAGCAAAATAACCAACAGGGGGTGTGAGCGGGGCTACACCTTC.

V usage is TRBV9 and J usage is TRBJ2-2; D not certain. The length of the CDR3 is 13 residues. V lost 7 bases and J 0 bases, leaving 7 bases between the germline ends. Germline V lookup: CDR1 SGDLS, CDR2 YYNGEE. CDR3 loop: CASAQANTGELFF. DNA of the CDR3: TGTGCCAGCGCGCAAGCGAACACCGGGGAGCTGTTTTTT.

This clone was seen only once. The V gene is TRBV2, the J gene TRBJ1-1; no clear D gene. Between the trimmed V and J ends, which lost 4 bases and 1 base, there was a span of 10 bases. This CDR3 comprises 14 residues. The V gene's germline CDR1 is SNHLY and CDR2 FYNNEI. The chain's CDR3 is CASSVDKTNTEAFF. The CDR3 DNA follows: TGTGCCAGCAGTGTAGACAAAACGAACACTGAAGCTTTCTTT.

The CDR3 loop is CASSRAGGSGANVLTF. The DNA for the CDR3 is TGCGCCAGCAGCCGAGCCGGAGGTTCTGGGGCCAACGTCCTGACTTTC. The rearrangement links TRBV4-3 to TRBJ2-6, with TRBD2 as a possible D gene (5 bases). Trimming took off 4 bases at V and 1 base at J, with 11 bases between the two ends. This CDR3 comprises 16 residues. CDR1 and CDR2 from the germline V gene are LGHNA and YSLEER.

The gene calls are TRBV6-5 and TRBJ1-2, with D uncertain. The CDR3 runs to 14 residues. CDR1 is MNHEY, CDR2 SVGAGI, per germline. The V end lost 0 bases, the J end lost 7 bases, and 12 bases lay between the germline ends. The CDR3 loop is CASSYSSAPGGYTF. CDR3 in DNA: TGTGCCAGCAGTTACTCGTCGGCTCCGGGTGGCTACACCTTC.

Notes on this clone: In the same sample, other DNA sequences code for this CDR3. The V and J genes are TRBV6-5 and TRBJ1-6; D may be TRBD1 (6 bases). CDR1 is MNHEY, CDR2 SVGAGI, per germline. Trimming pared 6 bases from V and 10 bases from J, leaving 13 bases between. The CDR3 has 13 residues. The CDR3 DNA follows: TGTGCCAGCAGACAGGGCGCCGGATCACCCCTCCACTTT. It is translated as CASRQGAGSPLHF.

The count of this clone is one. The rearrangement uses TRBV5-4 and TRBJ1-6; 7 positions match TRBD1. Per the germline V gene, CDR1 is SGHNT and CDR2 is YYREEE (reference sequence). The ends lost 0 bases at V and 7 bases at J; junction bases unmatched: 4. The CDR3 is made up of 15 amino acids. The CDR3 reads CASSLVGTVNSPLHF. CDR3 bases: TGTGCCAGCAGCTTGGTTGGGACAGTAAATTCACCCCTCCACTTT.

The chain has TRBV7-3 and TRBJ2-5; perhaps TRBD2 as D (7 bases). V gave up 6 bases and J gave up 4 bases, with 12 bases separating them. CDR3 length equals 13 residues. Germline V lookup: CDR1 SGHTA, CDR2 FQGTGA. CDR3 DNA sequence: TGTGCCAGCAGGTTGGCGGGGGCAGAGACCCAGTACTTC. Translating it yields CASRLAGAETQYF.

This clone has more than one count but fewer than ten. The chain uses TRBV4-3 and TRBJ1-2; no reliable D call. This CDR3 region has 13 residues. The V end was cut by 0 bases, the J end by 8 bases, with 10 bases between. Germline loops: CDR1 LGHNA, CDR2 YSLEER. CDR3 in amino acids: CASSQETGLGYTF. In DNA, the CDR3 is TGCGCCAGCAGCCAAGAAACGGGGTTGGGCTACACCTTC.

The CDR3 nucleotides read TGTGCCAGCAGCCAGGACAGGGAGATGGTTAACTATGGCTACACCTTC. Its protein product is CASSQDREMVNYGYTF. This rearrangement joins TRBV9 to TRBJ1-2, with 8 bases matching TRBD1. The germline CDR1 and CDR2 sequences are SGDLS and YYNGEE. V was clipped by 4 bases and J by 1 base; unmatched bases: 9. The CDR3 is 16 residues long.

The chain employs TRBV5-6 and TRBJ2-7; 7 bases match TRBD1. This CDR3 region has 13 residues. Germline CDR1 reads SGHDT; CDR2 reads YYEEEE. The V gene end was trimmed by 4 bases and the J gene end by 7 bases; junction bases not matched to a gene: 8. The CDR3 DNA reads as TGTGCCAGCAGCCTCGGGACAGAGAGAGAGCAGTACTTC. Protein sequence: CASSLGTEREQYF. The full variable domain, with the rest looked up from reference TRBV5-6 and TRBJ2-7, is DAGVTQSPTHLIKTRGQQVTLRCSPKSGHDTVSWYQQALGQGPQFIFQYYEEEERQRGNFPDRFSGHQFPNYSSELNVNALLLGDSALYLCASSLGTEREQYFGPGTRLTVT.

The rearrangement links TRBV5-1 to TRBJ1-1; 10 bases fit TRBD1. Unmatched junction bases numbered 6, after V lost 4 bases and J lost 0 bases. From germline, CDR1 is SGHRS and CDR2 YFSETQ. The CDR3 totals 16 residues. The CDR3 DNA is TGCGCCAGCAGCGACTGGGACAGGGGTATGAACACTGAAGCTTTCTTT. Translation gives CASSDWDRGMNTEAFF.

This chain uses TRBV5-1 with TRBJ2-7; D may be TRBD2 (6 bases). CDR1 is SGHRS, CDR2 YFSETQ, per germline. CDR3 size: 13 residues. V lost 3 bases to trimming and J lost 5 bases, with 12 bases between them. The CDR3 here is CASSYPGADEQYF. The CDR3 bases are TGCGCCAGCAGCTACCCGGGAGCTGACGAGCAGTACTTC.

This chain links TRBV5-5 with TRBJ1-5; D gene ambiguous. Trimming took 4 bases from V and 3 from J, leaving 14 bases between them. This CDR3 is built from 15 residues. From germline, CDR1 is SGHKS and CDR2 YYEKEE (reference sequence). The CDR3 DNA reads as TGTGCCAGCAGCCTAGAATTCCGGTTCAATCAGCCCCAGCATTTT. Protein: CASSLEFRFNQPQHF.

The chain employs TRBV18 and TRBJ1-1; TRBD1 agrees at 8 bases. Germline V gene lookup returns CDR1 KGHSH and CDR2 LQKENI. V lost 6 bases to trimming and J lost 0 bases; unmatched junction nucleotides: 9. The CDR3 is made up of 16 amino acids. In DNA, the CDR3 is TGTGCCAGCTCCTCATCACAGGGGGTCTTGAACACTGAAGCTTTCTTT. The encoded protein is CASSSSQGVLNTEAFF.

The genes are TRBV5-6 and TRBJ1-1; D gene unclear. V lost 0 bases, J lost 11 bases, and 14 bases lay in between. CDR1 is SGHDT, CDR2 YYEEEE, per germline. The CDR3 extends over 13 amino acids. The CDR3 nucleotides read TGTGCCAGCAGCTTGGCTTCGGGAGGGCGTGCTTTCTTT. Its translation is CASSLASGGRAFF.

V usage is TRBV15 and J usage is TRBJ2-2; D is possibly TRBD2 (5 bases). V lost 4 bases, J lost 8 bases, and 17 bases lay in between. Germline-derived CDR1 and CDR2 are LNHNV and YYDKDF (reference sequence). This CDR3 spans 15 amino acids. CDR3 sequence: CATSKEALGRGELFF. The CDR3 DNA sequence: TGTGCCACCAGCAAAGAGGCATTGGGGAGAGGGGAGCTGTTTTTT.

This clone appeared a few times. The genes are TRBV27 and TRBJ2-2, with D tentatively TRBD1 (5 bases). The CDR3 covers 14 residues. Germline lookup yields CDR1 MNHEY and CDR2 SMNVEV (reference sequence). V was shortened by 2 bases and J by 4 bases, with 8 bases between the two germline ends. CDR3 coding DNA: TGTGCCAGCAGTTTAGGGGCGGCCACCGGGGAGCTGTTTTTT. Translating it yields CASSLGAATGELFF.

The chain recombines TRBV7-2 with TRBJ2-3, with 15 bases matching TRBD2. With V trimmed by 3 bases and J by 6 bases, 4 bases remained unmatched. The V gene's germline CDR1 is SGHTA and CDR2 FQGNSA. The CDR3 covers 16 residues. CDR3 loop: CASSLGLAGGGDTQYF. DNA of the CDR3: TGTGCCAGCAGCTTGGGACTAGCGGGGGGTGGGGATACGCAGTATTTT.

A word on this clone: Germline and junction disagree at one end, which may indicate a read error. The same CDR3 is also encoded by other DNA sequences in this sample. The chain carries TRBV15 and TRBJ1-6, with a weak D call TRBD1 (6 bases). Germline CDR1 reads LNHNV; CDR2 reads YYDKDF (reference sequence). There are 17 residues in the CDR3. The CDR3 sequence is CATSRGQPITYNSPLHF. As DNA, the CDR3 is TGCGCCACCAGCCGCGGACAGCCGATTACCTATAATTCACCCCTCCACTTT.

This chain uses TRBV4-3 with TRBJ2-1; maybe TRBD2 (5 bases). The length of the CDR3 is 16 residues. CDR1 and CDR2 (germline): LGHNA, YSLEER. The V and J ends lost 0 bases and 9 bases respectively, with 18 bases between them. The CDR3 DNA reads TGCGCCAGCAGCCAAGATGTAGGGAGACTTTTAGTTGAGCAGTTCTTC. Its protein product is CASSQDVGRLLVEQFF.